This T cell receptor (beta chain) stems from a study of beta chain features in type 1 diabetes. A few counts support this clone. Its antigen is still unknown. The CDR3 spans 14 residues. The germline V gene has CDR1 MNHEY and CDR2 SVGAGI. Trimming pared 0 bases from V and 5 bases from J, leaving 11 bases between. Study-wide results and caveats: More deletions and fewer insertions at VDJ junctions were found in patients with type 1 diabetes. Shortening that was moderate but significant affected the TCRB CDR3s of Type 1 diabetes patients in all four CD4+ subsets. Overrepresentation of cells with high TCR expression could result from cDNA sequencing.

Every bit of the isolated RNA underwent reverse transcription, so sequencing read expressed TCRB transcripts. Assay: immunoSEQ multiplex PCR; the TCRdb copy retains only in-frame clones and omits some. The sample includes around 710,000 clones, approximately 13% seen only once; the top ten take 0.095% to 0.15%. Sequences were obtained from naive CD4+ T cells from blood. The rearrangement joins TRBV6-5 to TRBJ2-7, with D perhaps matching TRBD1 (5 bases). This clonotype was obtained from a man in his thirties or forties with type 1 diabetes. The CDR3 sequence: CASSYSLGLNEQYF. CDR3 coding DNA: TGTGCCAGCAGTTACTCGTTGGGGCTCAACGAGCAGTACTTC.